This T cell receptor (beta chain) comes out of a study of CD8+ T cells in alopecia areata. Overall study results and limits: Within the top 100, expanded CD8+ clones significantly decreased with tofacitinib, as did scalp clonality. Lesional scalp, notably in alopecia totalis/universalis, had clonality above that of normal scalp. Among the cells sequenced in scalp samples are also the resident alphabeta T cells of normal skin.

The CDR3 is 15 amino acids. Trimming removed 4 bases from V and 2 bases from J, with 13 bases in between. Germline CDR1 is LGHNT and CDR2 is FRNRAP. As to treatment: oral pan-JAK inhibitor, 5-10 mg twice daily. Regarding this clone: Its antigen is not known.

TCR sequencing used cDNA made by reverse transcription of extracted RNA. Repertoires were generated with immunoSEQ multiplex PCR, while TCRdb's copy carries only in-frame clones and drops some. The sample lists some 200,000 clones, roughly three fifths occurring once. J is TRBJ2-3 and V is TRBV12-5, with unresolved D. This TCR was recovered from a human donor with alopecia areata. The sample in question was CD8+ T cells sorted from blood, obtained at week 24, from a patient treated with tofacitinib. The CDR3, as DNA: TGTGCTAGTGGTTCGGACGGCAGGTACACAGATACGCAGTATTTT. It is translated as CASGSDGRYTDTQYF.